This is a list of T cell receptor beta chains from one sample in a study of shared clonotypes between healthy human individuals. TCRdb's copy holds only in-frame clones and misses some; the assay was immunoSEQ multiplex PCR. The top ten clones hold about 1.1% of a sample with over 2 million clones, over 85% of them seen once. The sample consisted of naive CD8+ T cells sorted from blood. These receptors were obtained from a man aged 18 to 29 in good health. Each CDR3 is given with its conserved first and last residue. The D gene is left open where the match is weak. Clone size is shown for a subset of rows, as once, few, many or a class of expanded clone.

j_gene | v_gene | d_gene | abundance | CDR3aa | CDR3nt
TRBJ2-1 | TRBV15 | . | . | CATSRVVGDPRNNEQFF | TGTGCCACCAGCAGAGTGGTGGGAGACCCGAGAAACAATGAGCAGTTCTTC
TRBJ1-2 | TRBV30 | TRBD1 | . | CAWSWGQGHYGYTF | TGTGCCTGGAGTTGGGGACAGGGCCACTATGGCTACACCTTC
TRBJ2-1 | TRBV11-3 | . | . | CASSSDEEQFF | TGTGCCAGCAGCTCCGATGAAGAGCAGTTCTTC
TRBJ1-1 | TRBV19 | TRBD1 | . | CASGEGGWNTEAFF | TGTGCCAGTGGAGAAGGGGGCTGGAACACTGAAGCTTTCTTT
TRBJ2-2 | TRBV27 | . | . | CASSFYTNTGELFF | TGTGCCAGCAGTTTCTATACGAACACCGGGGAGCTGTTTTTT
TRBJ2-7 | TRBV7-9 | TRBD2 | once | CASSLAPGTSVSYEQYF | TGTGCCAGCAGCTTAGCCCCAGGGACTAGCGTTTCCTACGAGCAGTACTTC
TRBJ1-1 | TRBV7-6 | TRBD1 | . | CASSLSPGTGGVSTEAFF | TGTGCCAGCAGCTTATCCCCAGGGACAGGGGGCGTAAGCACTGAAGCTTTCTTT
TRBJ2-3 | TRBV7-9 | . | . | CASSLFSTDTQYF | TGTGCCAGCAGCTTGTTCAGCACAGATACGCAGTATTTT
TRBJ2-1 | TRBV6-6 | . | . | CASSSSRPAASNEQFF | TGTGCCAGCAGTTCGAGTCGGCCTGCGGCTAGCAATGAGCAGTTCTTC
TRBJ1-2 | TRBV28 | . | . | CASSPLDPGVYGYTF | TGTGCCAGCAGCCCCCTGGACCCCGGGGTCTATGGCTACACCTTC
TRBJ2-5 | TRBV9 | . | . | CASSVGIAETQYF | TGTGCCAGCAGCGTAGGAATCGCTGAGACCCAGTACTTC
TRBJ2-6 | TRBV7-9 | . | . | CASSLSGSGANVLTF | TGTGCCAGCAGCTTATCGGGCTCTGGGGCCAACGTCCTGACTTTC
TRBJ1-1 | TRBV11-2 | TRBD1 | . | CASSLGTGADTEAFF | TGTGCCAGCAGCCTCGGGACAGGGGCGGACACTGAAGCTTTCTTT
TRBJ2-7 | TRBV7-9 | . | . | CAIELRSSAFYEQYF | TGTGCCATCGAGTTGAGGAGCAGTGCGTTCTACGAGCAGTACTTC
TRBJ2-7 | TRBV6-5 | . | . | CASSYERSIDEQYF | TGTGCCAGCAGTTACGAAAGATCAATCGACGAGCAGTACTTC
TRBJ2-3 | TRBV6-1 | . | . | CASRSDTQYF | TGTGCCAGCAGGTCAGATACGCAGTATTTT
TRBJ2-1 | TRBV7-8 | . | . | CASSAYGANNEQFF | TGTGCCAGCAGCGCATACGGCGCTAACAATGAGCAGTTCTTC
TRBJ2-7 | TRBV5-8 | TRBD2 | . | CASSKGTSGPSYEQYF | TGTGCCAGCAGCAAGGGGACTAGCGGGCCCTCCTACGAGCAGTACTTC
TRBJ2-2 | TRBV13 | . | . | CASSPPTNTGELFF | TGTGCCAGCAGCCCACCCACGAACACCGGGGAGCTGTTTTTT
TRBJ2-7 | TRBV28 | TRBD1 | . | CASSLLPGGTYEQYF | TGTGCCAGCAGTTTACTGCCAGGGGGCACCTACGAGCAGTACTTC
TRBJ1-5 | TRBV6-5 | TRBD1 | . | CASSPGQEGNQPQHF | TGTGCCAGCAGCCCCGGACAGGAGGGCAATCAGCCCCAGCATTTT
TRBJ2-7 | TRBV30 | . | . | CAWSVAFSYEQYF | TGTGCCTGGAGCGTGGCTTTCTCCTACGAGCAGTACTTC
TRBJ2-1 | TRBV2 | TRBD2 | . | CASRLAGEGDNEQFF | TGTGCCAGCAGACTAGCGGGAGAGGGGGACAATGAGCAGTTCTTC
TRBJ1-4 | TRBV5-4 | . | . | CASSLYGVNEKLFF | TGTGCCAGCAGCTTGTATGGCGTGAATGAAAAACTGTTTTTT
TRBJ2-1 | TRBV5-4 | . | . | CASSPYYVEIGNEQFF | TGTGCCAGCAGCCCCTATTATGTTGAAATTGGGAATGAGCAGTTCTTC
TRBJ1-1 | TRBV5-1 | . | . | CASSLATATEAFF | TGCGCCAGCAGCTTGGCCACGGCCACTGAAGCTTTCTTT